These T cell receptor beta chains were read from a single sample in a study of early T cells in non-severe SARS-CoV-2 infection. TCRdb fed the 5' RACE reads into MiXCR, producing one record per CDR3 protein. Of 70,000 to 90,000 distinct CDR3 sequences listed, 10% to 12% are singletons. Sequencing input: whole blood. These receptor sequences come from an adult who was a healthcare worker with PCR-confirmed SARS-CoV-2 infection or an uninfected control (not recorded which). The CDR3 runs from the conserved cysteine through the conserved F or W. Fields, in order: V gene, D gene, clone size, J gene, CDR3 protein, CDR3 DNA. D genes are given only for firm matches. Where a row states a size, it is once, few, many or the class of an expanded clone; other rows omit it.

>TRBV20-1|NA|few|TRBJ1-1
CSASPGVGGEAFF
TGCAGTGCTAGCCCGGGGGTCGGGGGAGAAGCTTTCTTT
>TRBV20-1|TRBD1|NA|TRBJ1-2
CSARTGETDLYGYTF
TGCAGTGCCCGGACAGGGGAAACGGATCTGTATGGCTACACCTTC
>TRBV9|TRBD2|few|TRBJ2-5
CASSVGPWGGQETQYF
TGTGCCAGCAGCGTAGGCCCTTGGGGGGGCCAAGAGACCCAGTACTTC
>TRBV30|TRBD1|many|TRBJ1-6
CAWSRGNGSPLHF
TGTGCCTGGAGCAGGGGGAATGGTTCACCCCTCCACTTT
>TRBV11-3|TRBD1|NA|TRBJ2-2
CASSYGQVGELFF
TGTGCCAGCAGCTATGGACAGGTCGGGGAGCTGTTTTTT
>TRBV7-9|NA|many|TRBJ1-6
CASRDEGGSPLHF
TGTGCCAGCAGAGACGAGGGGGGCTCACCCCTCCACTTT
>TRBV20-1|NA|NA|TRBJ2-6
CSARNQVFGANVLTF
TGCAGTGCTAGAAATCAGGTCTTTGGGGCCAACGTCCTGACTTTC
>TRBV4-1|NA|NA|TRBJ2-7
CASSQDGQSSYEQYF
TGCGCCAGCAGCCAAGATGGACAGAGCTCCTACGAGCAGTACTTC
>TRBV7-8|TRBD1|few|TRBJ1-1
CASSLDLGQGSTEAFF
TGTGCCAGCAGCTTAGACCTGGGACAGGGCTCAACTGAAGCTTTCTTT
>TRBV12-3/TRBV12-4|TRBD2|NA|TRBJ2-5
CASSPAAGVKETQYF
TGTGCCAGCAGTCCAGCGGCGGGGGTGAAAGAGACCCAGTACTTC
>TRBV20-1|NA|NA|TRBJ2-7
CSAAGGRGTYEQYF
TGCAGTGCTGCGGGCGGCAGGGGCACCTACGAGCAGTACTTC
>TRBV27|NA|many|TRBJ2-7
CASSWGSSYEQYF
TGTGCCAGCAGTTGGGGCAGCTCCTACGAGCAGTACTTC
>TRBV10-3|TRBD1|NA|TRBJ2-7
CAISDDRGSEQYF
TGTGCCATCAGTGATGACAGGGGAAGCGAGCAGTACTTC
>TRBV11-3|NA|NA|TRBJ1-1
CASSRGTPGDTEAFF
TGTGCCAGCAGCCGGGGGACTCCAGGGGACACTGAAGCTTTCTTT
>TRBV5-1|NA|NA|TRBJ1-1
CASSPGLMNTEAFF
TGCGCCAGCAGCCCGGGACTGATGAACACTGAAGCTTTCTTT
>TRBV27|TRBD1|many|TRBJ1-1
CASSTGASEAFF
TGTGCCAGCAGTACAGGGGCCTCTGAAGCTTTCTTT
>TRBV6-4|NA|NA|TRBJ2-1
CASSENMAAYNEQFF
TGTGCCAGCAGTGAAAATATGGCCGCCTACAATGAGCAGTTCTTC
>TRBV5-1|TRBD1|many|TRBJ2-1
CASCPTGSSYNEQFF
TGCGCCAGCTGCCCGACAGGGAGCTCCTACAATGAGCAGTTCTTC
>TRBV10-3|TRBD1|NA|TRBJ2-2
CAIKGQSNTGELFF
TGTGCCATCAAGGGACAGTCGAACACCGGGGAGCTGTTTTTT
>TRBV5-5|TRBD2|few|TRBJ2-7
CASSLVRGAGEQYF
TGTGCCAGCAGCTTGGTCAGAGGAGCGGGGGAGCAGTACTTC
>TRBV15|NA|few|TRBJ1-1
CATSILQGGWNTEAFF
TGTGCCACCAGCATTCTACAAGGAGGATGGAACACTGAAGCTTTCTTT
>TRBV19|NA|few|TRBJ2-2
CASSPGSRTGELFF
TGTGCCAGTAGTCCGGGGTCGCGGACCGGGGAGCTGTTTTTT
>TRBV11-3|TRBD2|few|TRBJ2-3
CASSSTSGGLYF
TGTGCCAGCAGCTCAACTAGCGGGGGATTGTATTTT
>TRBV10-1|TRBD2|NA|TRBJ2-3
CASSDGGTDTQYF
TGCGCCAGCAGTGACGGGGGGACAGATACGCAGTATTTT
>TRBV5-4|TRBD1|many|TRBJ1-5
CASSFQGDRGPQHF
TGTGCCAGCAGCTTTCAGGGGGACCGCGGGCCCCAGCATTTT
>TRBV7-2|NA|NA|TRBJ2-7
CASSFEGGVHEQYF
TGTGCCAGCAGCTTCGAAGGGGGGGTGCACGAGCAGTACTTC
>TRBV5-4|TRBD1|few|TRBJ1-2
CASSSTTGDYGYTF
TGTGCCAGCAGCTCGACGACAGGGGACTATGGCTACACCTTC
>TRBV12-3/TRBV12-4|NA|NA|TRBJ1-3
CASTLVATYFSGNTIYF
TGTGCCAGCACCCTGGTGGCCACCTACTTCTCTGGAAACACCATATATTTT
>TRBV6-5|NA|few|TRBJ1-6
CASSYGHRGSPLHF
TGTGCCAGCAGTTACGGGCACCGAGGTTCACCCCTCCACTTT
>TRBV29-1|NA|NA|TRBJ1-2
CSVDGGNYGYTF
TGCAGCGTTGATGGGGGCAACTATGGCTACACCTTC
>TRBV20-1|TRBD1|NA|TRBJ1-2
CSARDAGTGEGYTF
TGCAGTGCTAGAGACGCCGGGACAGGGGAAGGCTACACCTTC
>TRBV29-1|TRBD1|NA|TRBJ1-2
CSARTGMGGYTF
TGCAGCGCCAGGACAGGTATGGGCGGCTACACCTTC
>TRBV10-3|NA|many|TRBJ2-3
CAISAQSPTGGEPTDTQYF
TGTGCCATCAGTGCCCAGAGCCCAACGGGCGGGGAACCCACAGATACGCAGTATTTT
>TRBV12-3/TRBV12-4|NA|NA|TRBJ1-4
CASSLNEKLFF
TGTGCCAGCAGCCTTAATGAAAAACTGTTTTTT
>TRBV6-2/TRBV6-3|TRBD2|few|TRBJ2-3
CASRTAGGPDTQYF
TGTGCCAGCAGAACCGCGGGGGGGCCAGATACGCAGTATTTT
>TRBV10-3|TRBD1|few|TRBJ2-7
CAISATDRGYEQYF
TGTGCCATCAGTGCCACCGACAGGGGATATGAGCAGTACTTC
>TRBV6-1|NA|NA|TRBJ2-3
CASRSVGRDTQYF
TGTGCCAGCAGGTCGGTGGGGAGAGATACGCAGTATTTT
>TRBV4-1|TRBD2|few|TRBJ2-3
CASSLQVWAGGLGYTQYF
TGCGCCAGCAGCCTTCAAGTCTGGGCGGGGGGCCTGGGTTATACGCAGTATTTT
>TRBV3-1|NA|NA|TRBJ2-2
CASSHGSNLNTGELFF
TGTGCCAGCAGCCATGGTAGTAATCTCAACACCGGGGAGCTGTTTTTT
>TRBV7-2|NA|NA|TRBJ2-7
CASSPLDWYEQYF
TGTGCCAGCAGCCCCTTAGATTGGTACGAGCAGTACTTC
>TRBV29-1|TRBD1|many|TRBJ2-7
CSVWGQGYEQYF
TGCAGCGTTTGGGGACAGGGCTACGAGCAGTACTTC
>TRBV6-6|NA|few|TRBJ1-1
CASSYQPSRPSNTEAFF
TGTGCCAGCAGTTACCAGCCTTCTCGGCCGTCGAACACTGAAGCTTTCTTT
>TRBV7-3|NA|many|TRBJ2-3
CASSSQGADTQYF
TGTGCCAGCAGCTCCCAGGGCGCAGATACGCAGTATTTT
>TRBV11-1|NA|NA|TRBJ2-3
CASSLIIADTQYF
TGTGCCAGCAGCTTAATTATCGCAGATACGCAGTATTTT
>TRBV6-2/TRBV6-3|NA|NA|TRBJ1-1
CASSYSSGIRNTEAFF
TGTGCCAGCAGTTATTCGTCCGGGATCCGAAACACTGAAGCTTTCTTT
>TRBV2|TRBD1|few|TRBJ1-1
CASRPQGGDTEAFF
TGTGCCAGCAGGCCCCAGGGGGGGGACACTGAAGCTTTCTTT
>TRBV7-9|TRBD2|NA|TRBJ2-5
CASSLETSGETQYF
TGTGCCAGCAGCTTAGAGACTAGCGGAGAGACCCAGTACTTC
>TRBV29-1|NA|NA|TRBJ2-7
CCVVWAGTGTFDEQYF
TGCTGCGTTGTGTGGGCGGGAACAGGGACATTCGACGAGCAGTACTTC
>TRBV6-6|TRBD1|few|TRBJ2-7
CASSYRQGSDEQYF
TGTGCCAGCAGCTACCGACAGGGCAGCGACGAGCAGTACTTC